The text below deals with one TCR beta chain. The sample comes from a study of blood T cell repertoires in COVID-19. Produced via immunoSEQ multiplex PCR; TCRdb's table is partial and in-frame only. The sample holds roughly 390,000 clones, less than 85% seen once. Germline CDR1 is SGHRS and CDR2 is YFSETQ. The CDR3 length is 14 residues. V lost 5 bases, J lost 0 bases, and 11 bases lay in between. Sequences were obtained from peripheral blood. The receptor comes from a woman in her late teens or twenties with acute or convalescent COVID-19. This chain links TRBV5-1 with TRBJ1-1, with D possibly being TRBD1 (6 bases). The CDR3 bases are TGCGCCAGCAGTAGACGGGACATGAACACTGAAGCTTTCTTT. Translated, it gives CASSRRDMNTEAFF. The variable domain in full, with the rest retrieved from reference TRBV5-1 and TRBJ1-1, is KAGVTQTPRYLIKTRGQQVTLSCSPISGHRSVSWYQQTPGQGLQFLFEYFSETQRNKGNFPGRFSGRQFSNSRSEMNVSTLELGDSALYLCASSRRDMNTEAFFGQGTRLTVV.